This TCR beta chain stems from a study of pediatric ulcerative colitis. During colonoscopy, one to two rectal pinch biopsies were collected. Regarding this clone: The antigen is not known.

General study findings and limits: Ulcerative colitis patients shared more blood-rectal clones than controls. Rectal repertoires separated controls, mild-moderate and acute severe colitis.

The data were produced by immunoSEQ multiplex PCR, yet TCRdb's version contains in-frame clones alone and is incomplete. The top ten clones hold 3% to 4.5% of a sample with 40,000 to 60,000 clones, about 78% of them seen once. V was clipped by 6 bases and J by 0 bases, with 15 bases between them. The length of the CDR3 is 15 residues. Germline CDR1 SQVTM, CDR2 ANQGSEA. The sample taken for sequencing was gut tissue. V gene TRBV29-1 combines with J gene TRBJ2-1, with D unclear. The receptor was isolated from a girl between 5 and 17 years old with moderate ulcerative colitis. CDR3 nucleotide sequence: TGCAGCGTGATCTCTAGTATTTTCTCCTACAATGAGCAGTTCTTC. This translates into CSVISSIFSYNEQFF.